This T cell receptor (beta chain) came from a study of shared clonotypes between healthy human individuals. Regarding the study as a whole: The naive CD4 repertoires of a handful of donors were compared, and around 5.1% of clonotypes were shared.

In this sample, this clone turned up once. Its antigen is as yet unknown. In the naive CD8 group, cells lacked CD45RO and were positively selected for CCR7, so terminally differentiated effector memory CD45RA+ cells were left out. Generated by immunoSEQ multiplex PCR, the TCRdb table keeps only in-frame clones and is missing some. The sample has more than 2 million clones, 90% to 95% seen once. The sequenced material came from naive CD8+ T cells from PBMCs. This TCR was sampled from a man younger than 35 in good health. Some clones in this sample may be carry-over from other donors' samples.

CDR3 sequence reads: CASSERDASPYEQYF. CDR3 in DNA: TGTGCCAGCAGCGAGCGGGACGCCAGCCCCTACGAGCAGTACTTC. V usage is TRBV27 and J usage is TRBJ2-7; 7 nucleotides agree with TRBD2. CDR1 and CDR2 (germline): MNHEY, SMNVEV (reference sequence). J gave up 2 bases and V 6 bases, and 10 bases lay outside the gene matches. The CDR3 consists of 15 residues.